This TCR beta chain was captured by sequencing in a study of blood T cell repertoires in COVID-19. Study-level information: Sample material is recorded as cDNA or gDNA derived from T cells, B-cell-depleted T cells, or PBMCs.

This clone occurred once. Sequencing used immunoSEQ multiplex PCR; TCRdb keeps in-frame clones, though not all of them. The table has over 350,000 clones, roughly 89% seen once. V lost 1 base and J 8 bases, leaving 12 bases between the germline ends. The CDR3 extends over 13 amino acids. Looked up from germline, CDR1 is SGHRS and CDR2 is YFSETQ. The chain has TRBV5-1 and TRBJ1-1, with D perhaps TRBD1 (6 bases). Sequencing input: PBMCs or T cells enriched from blood (not recorded which). This clonotype was sampled from a woman between 45 and 60 years old who had recovered from COVID-19. CDR3 in DNA: TGCGCCAGCAGCTTGCAGAACAGGGAGGAAGCTTTCTTT. Its protein product is CASSLQNREEAFF.